Sequencing of this TCR beta chain was carried out in a study of cytomegalovirus exposure and HLA in healthy donors. Study observations and caveats: According to an earlier analysis, most TCR beta V segments yielded productive rearrangements about 87% or about 30% of the time. The availability of immune exposure information extended only to CMV serostatus.

PCR was performed using 60 Vbeta and 13 Jbeta primers. This table comes from immunoSEQ multiplex PCR, and its TCRdb copy is limited to in-frame clones, with some not included. Here the sample spans roughly 130,000 clones, about 85% being singletons. This clone was counted only a few times. Antigen: not known. This CDR3 is 15 amino acids long. V trimming: 5 bases; J trimming: 5 bases; junction bases outside the gene matches: 8. In germline, CDR1 is SGHVS, CDR2 FNYEAQ. The TCR sequence derives from a female donor in good health and CMV-seronegative. Sequenced sample: PBMCs. The gene calls are TRBV7-6 and TRBJ2-2; 7 bases map to TRBD2. The CDR3 coding sequence is TGTGCCAGCAGCGCTTGGACTAGGCCGACCGGGGAGCTGTTTTTT. It codes for CASSAWTRPTGELFF.